The present TCR beta chain was sequenced within a study of blood T cell repertoires in COVID-19. About the research overall: Sources were T cells, B-cell-depleted T cells, or PBMCs; the material itself was cDNA or gDNA.

Those enrolled in Seattle joined during active infection and were followed longitudinally afterward. This CDR3 comprises 14 residues. Germline-derived CDR1 and CDR2 are SEHNR and FQNEAQ (reference sequence). V was shortened by 8 bases and J by 1 base, with 14 bases between the two germline ends. In the authors' workflow: Amplification of reference gene primers provided the estimated nucleated cell counts. Assay used: immunoSEQ multiplex PCR; TCRdb lists only in-frame clones, some missing. That table gives V, J and clone size, and the DNA gave D and trimming. The data contain fewer than 50,000 clones, around four fifths of them singletons.

The source material was peripheral blood. The J gene is TRBJ1-1, the V gene TRBV7-9; D is possibly TRBD1 (6 bases). This clonotype was obtained from a man between 60 and 70 years old with COVID-19, enrolled during active disease. The CDR3 DNA sequence: TGTGCCAGCTCTACAGGGTCGGCGAACACTGAAGCTTTCTTT. This translates into CASSTGSANTEAFF.